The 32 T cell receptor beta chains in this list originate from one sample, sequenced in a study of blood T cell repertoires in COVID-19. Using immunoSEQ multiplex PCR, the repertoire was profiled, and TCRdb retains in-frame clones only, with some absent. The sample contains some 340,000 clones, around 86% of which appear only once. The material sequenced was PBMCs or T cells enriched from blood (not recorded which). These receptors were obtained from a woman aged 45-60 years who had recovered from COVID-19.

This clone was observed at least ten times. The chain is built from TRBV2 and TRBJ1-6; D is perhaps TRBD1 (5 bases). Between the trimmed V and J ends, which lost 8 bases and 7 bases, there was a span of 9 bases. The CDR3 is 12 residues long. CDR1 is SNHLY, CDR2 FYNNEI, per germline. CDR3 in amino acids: CASRQQNSPLHF. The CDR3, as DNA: TGTGCCAGCCGACAGCAAAATTCACCCCTCCACTTT. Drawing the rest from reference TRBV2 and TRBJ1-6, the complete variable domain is EPEVTQTPSHQVTQMGQEVILRCVPISNHLYFYWYRQILGQKVEFLVSFYNNEISEKSEIFDDQFSVERPDGSNFTLKIRSTKLEDSAMYFCASRQQNSPLHFGNGTRLTVT.

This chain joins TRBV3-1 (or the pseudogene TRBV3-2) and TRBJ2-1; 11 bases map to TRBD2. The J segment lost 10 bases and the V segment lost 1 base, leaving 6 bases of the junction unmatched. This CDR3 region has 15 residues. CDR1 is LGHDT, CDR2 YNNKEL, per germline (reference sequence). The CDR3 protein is CASSQVLAGGYEQFF. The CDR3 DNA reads TGTGCCAGCAGCCAAGTGCTAGCGGGGGGTTACGAGCAGTTCTTC.

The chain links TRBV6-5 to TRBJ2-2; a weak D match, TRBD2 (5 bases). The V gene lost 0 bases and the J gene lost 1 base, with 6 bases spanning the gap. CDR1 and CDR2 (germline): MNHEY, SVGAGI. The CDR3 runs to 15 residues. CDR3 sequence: CASSYSGRNTGELFF. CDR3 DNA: TGTGCCAGCAGTTACTCGGGGAGGAACACCGGGGAGCTGTTTTTT.

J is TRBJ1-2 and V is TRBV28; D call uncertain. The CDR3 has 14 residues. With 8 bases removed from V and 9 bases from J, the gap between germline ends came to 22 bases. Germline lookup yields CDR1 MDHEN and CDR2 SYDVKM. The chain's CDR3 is CASGRREYSSRYTF. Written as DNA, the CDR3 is TGTGCCAGCGGTAGAAGGGAGTATAGTTCTCGCTACACCTTC.

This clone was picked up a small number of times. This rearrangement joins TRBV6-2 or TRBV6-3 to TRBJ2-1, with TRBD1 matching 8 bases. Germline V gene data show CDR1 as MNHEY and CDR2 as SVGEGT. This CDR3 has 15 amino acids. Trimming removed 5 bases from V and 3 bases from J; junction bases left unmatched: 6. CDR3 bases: TGTGCCAGCAGTGATCCGGGACAGGTCTACAATGAGCAGTTCTTC. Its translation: CASSDPGQVYNEQFF.

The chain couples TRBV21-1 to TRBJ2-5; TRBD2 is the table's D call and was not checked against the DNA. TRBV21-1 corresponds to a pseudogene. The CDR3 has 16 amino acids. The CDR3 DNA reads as TGTGCCAGCATCCGGACTAGCGGGATTTGTAAAGAGACCCAGTACTTC. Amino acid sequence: CASIRTSGICKETQYF.

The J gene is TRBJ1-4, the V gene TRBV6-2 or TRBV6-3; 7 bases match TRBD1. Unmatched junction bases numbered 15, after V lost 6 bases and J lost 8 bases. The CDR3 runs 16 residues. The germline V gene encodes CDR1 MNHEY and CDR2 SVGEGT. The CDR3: CASSSPPDRNGEKLFF. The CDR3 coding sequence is TGTGCCAGCAGCTCCCCCCCGGACAGGAATGGAGAAAAACTGTTTTTT.

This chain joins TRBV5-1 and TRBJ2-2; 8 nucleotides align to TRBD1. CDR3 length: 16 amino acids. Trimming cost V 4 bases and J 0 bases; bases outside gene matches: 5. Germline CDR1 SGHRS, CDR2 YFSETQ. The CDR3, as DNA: TGCGCCAGCAGCGCGAGGACAGGGACGAACACCGGGGAGCTGTTTTTT. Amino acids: CASSARTGTNTGELFF.

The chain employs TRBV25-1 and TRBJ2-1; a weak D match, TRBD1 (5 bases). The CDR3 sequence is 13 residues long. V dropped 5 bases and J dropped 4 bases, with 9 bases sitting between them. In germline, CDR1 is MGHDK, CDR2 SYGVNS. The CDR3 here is CASSIAGYNEQFF. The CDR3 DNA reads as TGTGCCAGCAGTATTGCAGGGTACAATGAGCAGTTCTTC. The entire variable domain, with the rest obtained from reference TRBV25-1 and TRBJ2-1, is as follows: EADIYQTPRYLVIGTGKKITLECSQTMGHDKMYWYQQDPGMELHLIHYSYGVNSTEKGDLSSESTVSRIRTEHFPLTLESARPSHTSQYLCASSIAGYNEQFFGPGTRLTVL.

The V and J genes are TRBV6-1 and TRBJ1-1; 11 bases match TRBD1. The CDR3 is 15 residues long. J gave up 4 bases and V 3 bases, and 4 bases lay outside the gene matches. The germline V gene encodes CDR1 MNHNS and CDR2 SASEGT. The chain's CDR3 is CASSDGTGGLTEAFF. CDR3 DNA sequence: TGTGCCAGCAGTGACGGGACAGGGGGTCTCACTGAAGCTTTCTTT.

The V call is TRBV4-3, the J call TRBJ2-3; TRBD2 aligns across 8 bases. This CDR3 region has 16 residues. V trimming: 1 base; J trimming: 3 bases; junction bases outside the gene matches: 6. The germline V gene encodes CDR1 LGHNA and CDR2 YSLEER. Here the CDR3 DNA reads TGCGCCAGCAGCCAAGTCGGGGGGGGTCGGACAGATACGCAGTATTTT. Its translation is CASSQVGGGRTDTQYF.

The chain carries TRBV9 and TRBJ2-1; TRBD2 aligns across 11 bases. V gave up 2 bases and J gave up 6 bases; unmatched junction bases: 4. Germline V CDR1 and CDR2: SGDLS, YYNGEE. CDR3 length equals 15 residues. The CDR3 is CASSVGTSGRNEQFF. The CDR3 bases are TGTGCCAGCAGCGTGGGGACTAGCGGCCGCAATGAGCAGTTCTTC.

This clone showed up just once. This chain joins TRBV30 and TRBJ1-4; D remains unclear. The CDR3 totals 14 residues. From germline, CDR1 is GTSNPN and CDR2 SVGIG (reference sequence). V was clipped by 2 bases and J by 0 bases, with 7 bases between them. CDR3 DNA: TGTGCCTGGAGTACAGCCTCAACTAATGAAAAACTGTTTTTT. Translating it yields CAWSTASTNEKLFF. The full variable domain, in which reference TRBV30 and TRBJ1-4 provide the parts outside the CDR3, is SQTIHQWPATLVQPVGSPLSLECTVEGTSNPNLYWYRQAAGRGLQLLFYSVGIGQISSEVPQNLSASRPQDRQFILSSKKLLLSDSGFYLCAWSTASTNEKLFFGSGTQLSVL.

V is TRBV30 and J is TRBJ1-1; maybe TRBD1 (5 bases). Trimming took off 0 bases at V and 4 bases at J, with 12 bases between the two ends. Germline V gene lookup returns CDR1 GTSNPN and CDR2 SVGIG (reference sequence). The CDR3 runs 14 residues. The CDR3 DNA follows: TGTGCCTGGAGTGTAACAGGAAGTCCCACTGAAGCTTTCTTT. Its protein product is CAWSVTGSPTEAFF.

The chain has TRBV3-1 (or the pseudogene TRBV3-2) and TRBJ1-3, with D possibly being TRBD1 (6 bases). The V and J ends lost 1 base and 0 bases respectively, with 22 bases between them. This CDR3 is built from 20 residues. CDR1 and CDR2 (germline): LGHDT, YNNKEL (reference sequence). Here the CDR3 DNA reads TGTGCCAGCAGCCAAGTTTTTTTACCCACCGACAGGATCTCTGGAAACACCATATATTTT. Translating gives CASSQVFLPTDRISGNTIYF.

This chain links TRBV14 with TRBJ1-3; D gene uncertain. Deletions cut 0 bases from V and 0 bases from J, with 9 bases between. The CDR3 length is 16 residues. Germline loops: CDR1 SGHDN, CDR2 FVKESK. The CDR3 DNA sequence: TGTGCCAGCAGCCAAGAATTCAGTTCCTCTGGAAACACCATATATTTT. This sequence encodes CASSQEFSSSGNTIYF.

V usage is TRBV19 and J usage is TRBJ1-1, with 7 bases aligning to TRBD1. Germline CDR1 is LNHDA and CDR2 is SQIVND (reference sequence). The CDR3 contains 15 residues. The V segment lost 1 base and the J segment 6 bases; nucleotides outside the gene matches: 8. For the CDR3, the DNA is TGTGCCAGTAGTATAGTCGGGACAGCGACTTCTGAAGCTTTCTTT. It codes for CASSIVGTATSEAFF.

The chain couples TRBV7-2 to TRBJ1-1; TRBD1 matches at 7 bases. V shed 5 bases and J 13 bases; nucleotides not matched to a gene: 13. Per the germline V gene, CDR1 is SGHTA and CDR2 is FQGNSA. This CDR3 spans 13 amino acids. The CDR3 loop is CASSPRDSKFDFF. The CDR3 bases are TGTGCCAGCAGCCCCAGGGACAGTAAGTTCGATTTCTTT.

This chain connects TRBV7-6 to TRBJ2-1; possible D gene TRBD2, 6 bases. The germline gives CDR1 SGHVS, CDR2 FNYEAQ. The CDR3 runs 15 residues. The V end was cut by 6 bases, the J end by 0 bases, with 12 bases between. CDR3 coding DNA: TGTGCCAGCAGTTATAGCGGTAGCTCCTACAATGAGCAGTTCTTC. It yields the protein CASSYSGSSYNEQFF.

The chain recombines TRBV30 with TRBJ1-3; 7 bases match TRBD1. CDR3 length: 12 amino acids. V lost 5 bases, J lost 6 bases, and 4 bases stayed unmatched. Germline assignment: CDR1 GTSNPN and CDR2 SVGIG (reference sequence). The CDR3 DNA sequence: TGTGCCTGGGCTACAGGGGAAAACACCATATATTTT. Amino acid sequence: CAWATGENTIYF.

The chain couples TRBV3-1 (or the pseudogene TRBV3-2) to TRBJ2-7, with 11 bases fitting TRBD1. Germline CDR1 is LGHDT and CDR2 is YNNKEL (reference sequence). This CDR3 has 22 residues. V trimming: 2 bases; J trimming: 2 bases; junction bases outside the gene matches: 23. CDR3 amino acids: CASSQPKLRDRGNTSPTYEQYF. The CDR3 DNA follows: TGTGCCAGCAGCCAACCCAAATTGCGGGACAGGGGGAATACATCGCCAACCTACGAGCAGTACTTC.

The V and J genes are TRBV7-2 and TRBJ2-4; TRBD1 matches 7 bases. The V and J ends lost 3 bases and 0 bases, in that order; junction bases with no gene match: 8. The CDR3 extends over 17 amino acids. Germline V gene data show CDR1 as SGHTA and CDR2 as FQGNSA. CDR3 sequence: CASSLIVTGVAKNIQYF. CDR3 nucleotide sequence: TGTGCCAGCAGCTTGATTGTTACAGGGGTAGCCAAAAACATTCAGTACTTC.

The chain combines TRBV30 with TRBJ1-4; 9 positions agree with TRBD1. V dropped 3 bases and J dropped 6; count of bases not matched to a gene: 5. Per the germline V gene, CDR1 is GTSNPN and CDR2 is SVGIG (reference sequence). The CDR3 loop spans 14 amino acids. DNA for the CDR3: TGTGCCTGGAGCGACAGGGGGTTTTATGAAAAACTGTTTTTT. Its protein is CAWSDRGFYEKLFF.

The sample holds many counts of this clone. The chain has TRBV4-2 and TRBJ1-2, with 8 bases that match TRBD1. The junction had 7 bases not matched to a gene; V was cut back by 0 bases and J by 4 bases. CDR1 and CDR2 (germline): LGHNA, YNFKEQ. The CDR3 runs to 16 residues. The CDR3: CASSQERAGGAYGYTF. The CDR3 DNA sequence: TGTGCCAGCAGCCAAGAGAGGGCAGGGGGCGCCTATGGCTACACCTTC.

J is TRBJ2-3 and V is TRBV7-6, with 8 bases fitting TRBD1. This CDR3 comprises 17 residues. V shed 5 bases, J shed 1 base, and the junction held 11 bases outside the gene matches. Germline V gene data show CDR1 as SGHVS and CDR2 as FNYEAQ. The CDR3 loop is CASSPRPSGQGTDTQYF. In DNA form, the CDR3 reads TGTGCCAGCAGCCCCCGGCCCTCGGGACAGGGCACAGATACGCAGTATTTT.

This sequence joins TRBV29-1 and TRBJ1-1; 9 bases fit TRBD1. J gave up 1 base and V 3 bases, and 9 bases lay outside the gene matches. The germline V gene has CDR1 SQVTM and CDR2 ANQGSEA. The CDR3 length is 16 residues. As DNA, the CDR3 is TGCAGCGTTGAGTACAGGACAGGGGCGACGAACACTGAAGCTTTCTTT. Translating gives CSVEYRTGATNTEAFF.

The CDR3 sequence: CASSLAGNRGDTQYF. CDR3 DNA sequence: TGTGCCAGCAGCTTAGCGGGGAACCGGGGGGATACGCAGTATTTT. J is TRBJ2-3 and V is TRBV7-2; possibly TRBD2 for D (6 bases). V lost 0 bases to trimming and J lost 6 bases, with 13 bases between them. CDR1 and CDR2 from the germline V gene are SGHTA and FQGNSA. The CDR3 spans 15 residues.

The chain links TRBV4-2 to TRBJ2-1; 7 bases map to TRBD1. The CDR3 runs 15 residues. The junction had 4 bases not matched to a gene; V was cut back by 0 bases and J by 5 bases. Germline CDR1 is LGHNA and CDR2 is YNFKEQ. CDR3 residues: CASSQDGTGDNEQFF. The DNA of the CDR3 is TGTGCCAGCAGCCAAGATGGAACAGGGGACAATGAGCAGTTCTTC.

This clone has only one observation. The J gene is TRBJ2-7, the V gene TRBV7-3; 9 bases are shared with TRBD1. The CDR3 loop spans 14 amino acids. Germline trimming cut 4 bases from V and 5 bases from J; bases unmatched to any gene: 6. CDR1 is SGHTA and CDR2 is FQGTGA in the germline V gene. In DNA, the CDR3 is TGTGCCAGCAGCTCCGGGACAGGGTCCCACGAGCAGTACTTC. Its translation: CASSSGTGSHEQYF.

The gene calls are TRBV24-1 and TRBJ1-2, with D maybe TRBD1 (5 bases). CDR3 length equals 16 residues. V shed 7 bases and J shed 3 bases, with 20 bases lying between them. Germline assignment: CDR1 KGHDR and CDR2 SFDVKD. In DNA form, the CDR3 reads TGTGCCACCAGGGACAAGCATCATTCATGTGACTATGGCTACACCTTC. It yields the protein CATRDKHHSCDYGYTF.

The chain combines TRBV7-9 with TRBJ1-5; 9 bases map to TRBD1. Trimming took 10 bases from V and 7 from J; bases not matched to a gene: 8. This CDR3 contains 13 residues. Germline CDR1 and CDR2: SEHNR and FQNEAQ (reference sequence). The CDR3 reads CATGGQGGQPQHF. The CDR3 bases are TGTGCCACAGGGGGACAGGGCGGACAGCCCCAGCATTTT. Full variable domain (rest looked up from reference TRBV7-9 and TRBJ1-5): DTGVSQNPRHKITKRGQNVTFRCDPISEHNRLYWYRQTLGQGPEFLTYFQNEAQLEKSRLLSDRFSAERPKGSFSTLEIQRTEQGDSAMYLCATGGQGGQPQHFGDGTRLSIL.

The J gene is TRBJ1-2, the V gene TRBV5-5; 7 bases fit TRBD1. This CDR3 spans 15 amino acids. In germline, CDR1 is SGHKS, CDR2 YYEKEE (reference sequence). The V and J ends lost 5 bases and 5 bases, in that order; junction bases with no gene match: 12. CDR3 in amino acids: CASSFTRDRSYGYTF. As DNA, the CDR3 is TGTGCCAGCAGTTTCACCCGGGACAGAAGTTATGGCTACACCTTC.